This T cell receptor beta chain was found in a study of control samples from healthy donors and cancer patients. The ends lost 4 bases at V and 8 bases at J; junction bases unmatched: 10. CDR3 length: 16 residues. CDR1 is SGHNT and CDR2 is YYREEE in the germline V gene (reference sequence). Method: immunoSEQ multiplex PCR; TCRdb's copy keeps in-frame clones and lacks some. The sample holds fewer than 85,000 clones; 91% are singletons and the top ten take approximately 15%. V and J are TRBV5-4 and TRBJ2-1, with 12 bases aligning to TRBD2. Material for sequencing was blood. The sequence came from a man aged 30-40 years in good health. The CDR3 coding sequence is TGTGCCAGCAGCCCTCTAGCGGGGGGGCCGTCAGATGAGCAGTTCTTC. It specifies CASSPLAGGPSDEQFF. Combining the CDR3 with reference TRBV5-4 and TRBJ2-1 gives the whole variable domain ETGVTQSPTHLIKTRGQQVTLRCSSQSGHNTVSWYQQALGQGPQFIFQYYREEENGRGNFPPRFSGLQFPNYSSELNVNALELDDSALYLCASSPLAGGPSDEQFFGPGTRLTVL.